Listed below are T cell receptor beta chains from one sample, sequenced in a study of T-cell memory formation after mild COVID-19. TCRdb independently ran MiXCR on the 5' RACE reads; one entry per CDR3 protein. The repertoire holds hundreds of thousands of distinct CDR3 sequences, with roughly 20% as singletons. The sample taken for sequencing was PBMCs or a T cell subset sorted from them (not recorded which). The receptors come from an adult woman who had mild COVID-19 (a few samples of this study predate the infection). Cell type and time point are not known. CDR3s include the opening cysteine and the closing phenylalanine or tryptophan. A D gene is named only where the DNA matches it firmly. Expanded clones are given a class, and other clones once, few, many or no size at all.

D	V	size	J	DNA	CDR3
TRBD1	TRBV7-9	-	TRBJ1-2	TGTGCCAGCAGCTTATCCCCCCTCGGACAGGCCGATGGCTACACCTTC	CASSLSPLGQADGYTF
TRBD1	TRBV12-3/TRBV12-4	-	TRBJ1-4	TGTGCCAGCAGTGACAGGACAGGGTCGAATGAAAAACTGTTTTTT	CASSDRTGSNEKLFF
TRBD1	TRBV12-3/TRBV12-4	few	TRBJ2-3	TGTGCCAGCAGCAGTGGGACCAGGGGGCCTAGCACAGATACGCAGTATTTT	CASSSGTRGPSTDTQYF
-	TRBV7-9	many	TRBJ2-5	TGTGCCAGCAGCAGAATCACTAGAGGTCCGCCAGAGACCCAGTACTTC	CASSRITRGPPETQYF
TRBD1	TRBV5-1	-	TRBJ1-1	TGCGCCAGCAGCTTGGCCCGGACAGGGGAGACTGAAGCTTTCTTT	CASSLARTGETEAFF
-	TRBV24-1	few	TRBJ2-3	TGTGCCACCAGTGATGCAACCTTGGCCGGCACAGATACGCAGTATTTT	CATSDATLAGTDTQYF
-	TRBV7-2	many	TRBJ2-6	TGTGCCAGCAACTTTCAGGGAACGGTCAGCTCTGGGGCCAACGTCCTGACTTTC	CASNFQGTVSSGANVLTF
TRBD1	TRBV14	-	TRBJ1-1	TGTGCCAGCAGCACAGACAGGGGACTAGGCACTGAAGCTTTCTTT	CASSTDRGLGTEAFF
TRBD2	TRBV13	few	TRBJ2-7	TGTGCCAGCAGCGACAGCGGGGGGCCCTTCGAGCAGTACTTC	CASSDSGGPFEQYF
TRBD1	TRBV25-1	few	TRBJ1-2	TGTGCCAGCAGTGAATCCGGGCGACAGGGGAAGGGCTATGGCTACACCTTC	CASSESGRQGKGYGYTF
-	TRBV20-1	few	TRBJ2-3	TGCAGTCTGGTCGGGGGCGCGGGCACAGATACGCAGTATTTT	CSLVGGAGTDTQYF
TRBD2	TRBV18	-	TRBJ2-7	TGTGCCAGCTCCCCGGGACTAGCGAATACCTACGAGCAGTACTTC	CASSPGLANTYEQYF
TRBD1	TRBV9	few	TRBJ1-1	TGTGCCAGCAGCGTGAGGGACAGCCCTTCTATATTTGAAGCTTTCTTT	CASSVRDSPSIFEAFF
TRBD1	TRBV5-6	few	TRBJ2-7	TGTGCCAGCAGCTTGGGGGTCACCGGGACAGGGGGCTACGAGCAGTACTTC	CASSLGVTGTGGYEQYF
-	TRBV20-1	-	TRBJ2-1	TGCAGTGCTGGCAGGACCAGGGGGGGACCCCACAATGAGCAGTTCTTC	CSAGRTRGGPHNEQFF
TRBD2	TRBV3-1	few	TRBJ2-1	TGTGCCAGCAGCCAAGAGCTAGCGGGGGGTTACTACAATGAGCAGTTCTTC	CASSQELAGGYYNEQFF
-	TRBV3-1	-	TRBJ2-7	-	CASSSSTGSSYEQYF
TRBD1	TRBV5-4	few	TRBJ1-2	TGTGCCAGCAGCCCAAAAGGGACAGGGCTTAACTATGGCTACACCTTC	CASSPKGTGLNYGYTF
-	TRBV30	few	TRBJ2-3	TGTGCCTGGAGTGCCAGGGAAAGAGATACGCAGTATTTT	CAWSARERDTQYF
-	TRBV2	once	TRBJ2-7	TGTGCCAGCAGTGAAGCGGCCCGGTACCAAGGGGCCTACGAGCAGTACTTC	CASSEAARYQGAYEQYF
-	TRBV20-1	-	TRBJ1-1	TGCAGTGCTAGAGGCGGCACAGACAACACTGAAGCTTTCTTT	CSARGGTDNTEAFF
-	TRBV5-1	few	TRBJ1-1	TGCGCCAGCAGCTTGGAGCCGGGTCTGAACACTGAAGCTTTCTTT	CASSLEPGLNTEAFF
-	TRBV9	few	TRBJ2-1	TGTGCCAGCAGCGTAGGACATTATGAGCAGTTCTTC	CASSVGHYEQFF
-	TRBV2	few	TRBJ2-7	TGTGCCAGCGACAGCGCGAGTCTCACCTACGAGCAGTACTTC	CASDSASLTYEQYF
-	TRBV12-3/TRBV12-4	few	TRBJ1-6	TGTGCCAGCAGCTGGGGCGGAGGGAATTCACCCCTCCACTTT	CASSWGGGNSPLHF
-	TRBV29-1	-	TRBJ1-1	TGCAGCGTTGAAGATCCCCCGACAGTTGAAGCTTTCTTT	CSVEDPPTVEAFF